Listed here is a single T cell receptor beta chain. The antigen remains undetermined. The data are from a study of siplizumab effects on memory and regulatory T cells. Study details: The study paired mixed lymphocyte reactions, running them with siplizumab at approximately 0.94 ug/mL or without drug. The study's findings and limits: Fewer alloreactive sequences mapped to unstimulated CD4+ memory cells under siplizumab.

Coculture of mixed lymphocyte reaction cells was performed at 37°C for less than seven days. Sequencing of each sample assayed roughly 10^5 TCR templates. Using immunoSEQ multiplex PCR, the repertoire was profiled, and TCRdb retains in-frame clones only, with some absent. This sample carries fewer than 11,000 clones, around 40% of them seen once, and the ten largest clones take about 10%. Sequencing was carried out using CFSE-low (dividing) CD8+ T cells sorted from an allogeneic mixed lymphocyte reaction. This sequence originates from a human donor in good health; the cells came from an allogeneic mixed lymphocyte reaction.

The CDR3 DNA sequence: TGTGCCAGCAGCCGGCAACCGGGACAGGGCATTACAGATACGCAGTATTTT. It is translated as CASSRQPGQGITDTQYF. The V call is TRBV21-1, the J call TRBJ2-3; the D call of TRBD1 is as the table states it, not checked on the DNA. TRBV21-1 is designated a pseudogene. The CDR3 sequence is 17 residues long.